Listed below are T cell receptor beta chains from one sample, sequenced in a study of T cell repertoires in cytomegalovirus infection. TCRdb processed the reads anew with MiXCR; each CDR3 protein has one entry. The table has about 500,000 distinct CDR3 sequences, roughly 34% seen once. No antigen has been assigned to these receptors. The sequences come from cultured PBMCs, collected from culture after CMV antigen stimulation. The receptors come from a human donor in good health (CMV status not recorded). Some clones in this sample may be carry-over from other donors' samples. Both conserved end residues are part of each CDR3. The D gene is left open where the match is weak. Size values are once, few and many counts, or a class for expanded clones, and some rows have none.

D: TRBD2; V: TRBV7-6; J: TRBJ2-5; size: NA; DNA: TGTGCTAGCAGCCTCACCCCGGGACTAGCGGCTGAGACCCAGTACTTC; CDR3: CASSLTPGLAAETQYF
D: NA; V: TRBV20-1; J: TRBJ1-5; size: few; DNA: TGCAGTGCTGGCGGGACACAGAATCAGCCCCAGCATTTT; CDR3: CSAGGTQNQPQHF
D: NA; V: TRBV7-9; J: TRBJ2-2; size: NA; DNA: TGTGCCAGCAGCTCGCGCGGTCTAGCAGGCACCGGGGAGCTGTTTTTT; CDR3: CASSSRGLAGTGELFF
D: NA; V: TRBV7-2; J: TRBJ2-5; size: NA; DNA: TGTGCCAGCAGCTTAGGGTGGCAAGCCGAAGAGACCCAGTACTTC; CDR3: CASSLGWQAEETQYF
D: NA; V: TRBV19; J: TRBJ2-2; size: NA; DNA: TGTGCCACTAAGGGCATGGCCACCGGGGAGCTGTTTTTT; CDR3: CATKGMATGELFF
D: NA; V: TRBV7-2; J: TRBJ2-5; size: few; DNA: TGTGCCAGCAGCTCTCTTACAGGGATGAGGATGGAGACCCAGTACTTC; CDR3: CASSSLTGMRMETQYF
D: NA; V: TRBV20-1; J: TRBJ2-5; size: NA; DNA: TGCAGTGCTCGAGAAGGACCGGACGCCCAGTACTTC; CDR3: CSAREGPDAQYF
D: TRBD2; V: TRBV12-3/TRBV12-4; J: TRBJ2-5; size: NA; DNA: TGTGCCAGCAGTGGGAGACTAGCGGGAGGAGAGACCCAGTACTTC; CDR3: CASSGRLAGGETQYF
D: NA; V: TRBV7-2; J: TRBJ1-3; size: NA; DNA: TGTGCCAGCAGCTTAGCCAGGGGCGGCGGAAACACCATATATTTT; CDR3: CASSLARGGGNTIYF
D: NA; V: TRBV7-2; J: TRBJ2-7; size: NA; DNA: TGTGCCAGCAGCTTAGGCACGGGGGCCCTCTACGAGCAGTACTTC; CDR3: CASSLGTGALYEQYF
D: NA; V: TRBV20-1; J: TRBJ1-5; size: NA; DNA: TGCAGTGCTAGCTCTCGTAGGCAGGGAAATCAGCCCCAGCATTTT; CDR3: CSASSRRQGNQPQHF
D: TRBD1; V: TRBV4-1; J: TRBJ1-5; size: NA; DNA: TGCGCCAGCAGCGAAGGACAGGGGGTCGGGCAGCCCCAGCATTTT; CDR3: CASSEGQGVGQPQHF
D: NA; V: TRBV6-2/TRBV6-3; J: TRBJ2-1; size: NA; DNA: TGTGCCAGCAGTTATATCCCGAATAATGAGCAGTTCTTC; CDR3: CASSYIPNNEQFF
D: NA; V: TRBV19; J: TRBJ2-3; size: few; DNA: TGTGCCAGTAGTGTCCTAGGGCAGACAGATACGCAGTATTTT; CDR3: CASSVLGQTDTQYF
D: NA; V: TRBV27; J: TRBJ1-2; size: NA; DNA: TGTGCCAGCAGTTTACACAGGCCTACTAACTATGGCTACACCTTC; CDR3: CASSLHRPTNYGYTF
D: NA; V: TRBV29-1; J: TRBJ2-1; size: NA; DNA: TGCAGCGTAACACGACCAGCTGGGGAGCAGTTCTTC; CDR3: CSVTRPAGEQFF
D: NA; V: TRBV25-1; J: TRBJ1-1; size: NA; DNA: TGTGCCAGCAGTGAACTGGGGGATCGGACTGAAGCTTTCTTT; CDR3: CASSELGDRTEAFF
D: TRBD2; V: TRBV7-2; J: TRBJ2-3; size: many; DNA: TGTGCCAGCAGCTTAGTCGGCGGGAGGAGGACAGATACGCAGTATTTT; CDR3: CASSLVGGRRTDTQYF
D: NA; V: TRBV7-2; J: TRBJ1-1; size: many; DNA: TGTGCCAGCAGCTTCTCGTCGGGGGTGGACACTGAAGCTTTCTTT; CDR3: CASSFSSGVDTEAFF
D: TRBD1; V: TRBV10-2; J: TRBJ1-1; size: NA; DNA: TGCGCCAGCAGTCCCAACGCAGGGACAGCTGAAGCTTTCTTT; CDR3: CASSPNAGTAEAFF
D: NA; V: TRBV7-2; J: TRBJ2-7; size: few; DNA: TGTGCCAGCAGCTTCGTTTCCCCCCGGAACGAGCAGTACTTC; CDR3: CASSFVSPRNEQYF
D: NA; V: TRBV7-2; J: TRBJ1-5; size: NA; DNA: TGTGCCAGCAGCCTTAGTTCGGGGGGAGGCAATCAGCCCCAGCATTTT; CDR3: CASSLSSGGGNQPQHF
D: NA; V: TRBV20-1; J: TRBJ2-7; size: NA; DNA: TGCAGTGCTAGAGACGCGGAAAAAGACGAGCAGTACTTC; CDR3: CSARDAEKDEQYF
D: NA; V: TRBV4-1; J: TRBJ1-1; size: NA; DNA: TGCGCCAGCAGCGCCCGACAGGAGGATAACACTGAAGCTTTCTTT; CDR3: CASSARQEDNTEAFF
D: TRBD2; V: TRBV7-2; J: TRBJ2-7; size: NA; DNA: TGTGCCAGCAGCATCAAGGCGGGAGGGTTGAACGAGCAGTACTTC; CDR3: CASSIKAGGLNEQYF
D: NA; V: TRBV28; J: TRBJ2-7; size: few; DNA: TGTGCCAGCACCCCCTGGGGCAGATCCTACGAGCAGTACTTC; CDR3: CASTPWGRSYEQYF
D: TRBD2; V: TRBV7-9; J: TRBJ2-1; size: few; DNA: TGTGCCAGCAGCGCTACGGGGACTAGCGGGAGCTCCTACAATGAGCAGTTCTTC; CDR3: CASSATGTSGSSYNEQFF
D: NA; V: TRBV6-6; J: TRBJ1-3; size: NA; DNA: TGTACCAGCACCCCCAACTCTGGAAACACCATATATTTT; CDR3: CTSTPNSGNTIYF
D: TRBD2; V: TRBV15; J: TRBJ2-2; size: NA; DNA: TGTGCCACCAGCTATAGACTAGCGGGAGGGCCTAGCGGGGAGCTGTTTTTT; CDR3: CATSYRLAGGPSGELFF
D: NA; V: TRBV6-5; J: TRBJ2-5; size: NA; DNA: TGTGCCAGCAGTCCCTCCTTTACGGGATTGGAGACCCAGTACTTC; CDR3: CASSPSFTGLETQYF
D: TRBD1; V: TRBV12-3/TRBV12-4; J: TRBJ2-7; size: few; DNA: TGTGCCAGCAGCCGGGACAGGGTTTCCTACGAGCAGTACTTC; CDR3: CASSRDRVSYEQYF
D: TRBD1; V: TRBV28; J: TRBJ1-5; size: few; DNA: TGTGGGGCAAACCGGGACAGGTGGCAGCCCCAGCATTTT; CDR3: CGANRDRWQPQHF
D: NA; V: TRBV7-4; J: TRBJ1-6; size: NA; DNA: TGTGCCAGCAGCTTAGTGGGGGTGAATAATTCACCCCTCCACTTT; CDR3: CASSLVGVNNSPLHF
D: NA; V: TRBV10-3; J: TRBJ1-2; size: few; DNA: TGTGCCATCAGTGAGTCCCCAGGAAACTATGGCTACACCTTC; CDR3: CAISESPGNYGYTF
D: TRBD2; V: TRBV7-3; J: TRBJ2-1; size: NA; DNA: TGTGCCAGCAGCCCTTTCCCTCAGCGGGGGGAGCAGTTCTTC; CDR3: CASSPFPQRGEQFF
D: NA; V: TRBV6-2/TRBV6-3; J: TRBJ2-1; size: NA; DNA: TGTGCCAGCAGTTTAGGCCAGGGTAGATCCCATCGCTCCTACAATGAGCAGTTCTTC; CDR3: CASSLGQGRSHRSYNEQFF
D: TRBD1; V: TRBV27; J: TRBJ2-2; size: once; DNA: TGTGCCAGCGGAAAGGGACAGGGCAGGGGTAGCACCGGGGAGCTGTTTTTT; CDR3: CASGKGQGRGSTGELFF
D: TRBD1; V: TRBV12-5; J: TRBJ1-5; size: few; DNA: TGTGCTAGTGGTTTGGTATTGACAGGGGGTAGCAATCAGCCCCAGCATTTT; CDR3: CASGLVLTGGSNQPQHF
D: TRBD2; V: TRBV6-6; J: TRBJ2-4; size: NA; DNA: TGTGCCAGCAGGATAGCGGGCCCCCGAGATGGCAAAAACATTCAGTACTTC; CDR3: CASRIAGPRDGKNIQYF
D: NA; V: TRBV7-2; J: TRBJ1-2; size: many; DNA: TGTGCCAGCAGCTTGTTCCAGACCGACAAGGTGCCCTCCTATGGCTACACCTTC; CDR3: CASSLFQTDKVPSYGYTF
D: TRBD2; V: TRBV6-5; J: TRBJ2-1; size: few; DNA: TGTGCCAGCAGGCAAAACGGACTAGCGGGGTACAATGAGCAGTTCTTC; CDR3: CASRQNGLAGYNEQFF
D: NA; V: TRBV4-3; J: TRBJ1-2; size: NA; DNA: TGCGCCAGCAGCCAAGGTTCGACCGGCCCGAGGGGCTACACCTTC; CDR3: CASSQGSTGPRGYTF
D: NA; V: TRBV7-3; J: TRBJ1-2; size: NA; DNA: TGTGCCAGCAGCTTACTGGCAGGGTATGGCTACACCTTC; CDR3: CASSLLAGYGYTF
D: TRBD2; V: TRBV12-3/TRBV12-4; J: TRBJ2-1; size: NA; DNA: TGTGCCAGCAGGGGACTAGTGGTTGCCGATGAGCAGTTCTTC; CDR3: CASRGLVVADEQFF
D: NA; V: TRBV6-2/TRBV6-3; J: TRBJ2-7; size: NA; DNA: TGTGCCAGCAGTTACGTCGTCGGCTCCTACGAGCAGTACTTC; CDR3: CASSYVVGSYEQYF
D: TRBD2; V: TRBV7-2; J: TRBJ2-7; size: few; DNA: TGTGCCAGCAGCTTTTCAGAGGGAGGGAACTACGAGCAGTACTTC; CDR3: CASSFSEGGNYEQYF
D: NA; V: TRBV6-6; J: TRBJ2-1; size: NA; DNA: TGTGCCAGCACCCAAAGGGAAAACAATGAGCAGTTCTTC; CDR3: CASTQRENNEQFF
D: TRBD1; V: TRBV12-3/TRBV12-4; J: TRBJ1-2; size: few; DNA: TGTGCCAGCAGCCGTGGACAGGGTTACTATGGCTACACCTTC; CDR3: CASSRGQGYYGYTF
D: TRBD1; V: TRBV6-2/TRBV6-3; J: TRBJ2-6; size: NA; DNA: TGTGCCAGCAGTTACGACAGGGGTTCCCCTGGGGCCAACGTCCTGACTTTC; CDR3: CASSYDRGSPGANVLTF
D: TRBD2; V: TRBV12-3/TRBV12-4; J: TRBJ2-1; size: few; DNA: TGTGCCAGCAGTTTTGATCCGGGACTAGCGGGAGTAGTGCGATACAATGAGCAGTTCTTC; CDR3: CASSFDPGLAGVVRYNEQFF
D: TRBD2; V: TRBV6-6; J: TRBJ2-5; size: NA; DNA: TGTGCCAGCAGTTCTTTTAGACTAGCGGGAGGGGCTGAGACCCAGTACTTC; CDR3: CASSSFRLAGGAETQYF
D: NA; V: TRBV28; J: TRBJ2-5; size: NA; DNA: TGTGCCAGCACCCCTTATGTTGCGGAAAAAGAGACCCAGTACTTC; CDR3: CASTPYVAEKETQYF
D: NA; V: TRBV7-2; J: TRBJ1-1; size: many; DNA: TGTGCCAGCAGCCCACCGGGGAGCATGAACACTGAAGCTTTCTTT; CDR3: CASSPPGSMNTEAFF
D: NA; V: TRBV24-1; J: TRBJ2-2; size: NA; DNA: TGTGCCACCAGTGATGCAACGAGCCGGAAGCTGTTTTTT; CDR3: CATSDATSRKLFF
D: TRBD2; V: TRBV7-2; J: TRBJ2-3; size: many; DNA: TGTGCCAGCAGCTTAGTTGGTAGCGGGAGTGGCGATACGCAGTATTTT; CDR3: CASSLVGSGSGDTQYF
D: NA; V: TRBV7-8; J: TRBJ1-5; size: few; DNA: TGTGCCAGCAGCACCAACGGGGGGAGCAATCAGCCCCAGCATTTT; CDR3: CASSTNGGSNQPQHF